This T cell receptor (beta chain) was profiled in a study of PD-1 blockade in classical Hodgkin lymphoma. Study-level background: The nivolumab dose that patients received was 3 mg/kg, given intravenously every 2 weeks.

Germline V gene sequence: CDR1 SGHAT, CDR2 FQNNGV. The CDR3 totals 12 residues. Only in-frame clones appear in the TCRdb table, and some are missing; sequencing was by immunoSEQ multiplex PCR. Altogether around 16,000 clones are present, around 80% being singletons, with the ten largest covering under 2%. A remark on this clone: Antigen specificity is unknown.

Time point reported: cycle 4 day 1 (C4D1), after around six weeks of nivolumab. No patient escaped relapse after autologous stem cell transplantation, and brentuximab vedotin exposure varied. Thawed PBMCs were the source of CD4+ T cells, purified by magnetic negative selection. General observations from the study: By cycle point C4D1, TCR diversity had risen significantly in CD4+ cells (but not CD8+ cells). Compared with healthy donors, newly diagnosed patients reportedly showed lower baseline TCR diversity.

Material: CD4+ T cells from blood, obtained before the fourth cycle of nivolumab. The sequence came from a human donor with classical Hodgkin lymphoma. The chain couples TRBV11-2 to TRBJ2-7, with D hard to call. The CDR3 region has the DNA TGTGCTTCACAGAAGGGCGTCGACGAGCAGTACTTC. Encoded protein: CASQKGVDEQYF.